This TCR beta chain was obtained from a study of blood T cell repertoires in COVID-19. Across the whole study: Acute and convalescent COVID-19 specimens originated in the United States, Italy and Spain.

Authors' analysis steps: Amplifying reference gene primers gave estimates of nucleated cell counts. Only in-frame clones appear in the TCRdb table, and some are missing; sequencing was by immunoSEQ multiplex PCR. V, J and clone size reflect that table, while D and trimming were determined from the DNA. Of more than 200,000 clones in the sample, just over 90% are singletons; the top ten hold 1.9%. The CDR3 extends over 14 amino acids. Germline lookup yields CDR1 SGHNT and CDR2 YENEEA. The V end was cut by 0 bases, the J end by 10 bases, with 15 bases between. Enrollees, about 18 to 89 years old, lived in 24 US areas.

The sequence came from a woman younger than 35 who had recovered from COVID-19. The V call is TRBV11-3, the J call TRBJ1-1; D gene unclear. What was sequenced was PBMCs or T cells enriched from blood (not recorded which). The CDR3, as DNA: TGTGCCAGCAGCTTAGATGCCGAAGAAAAGCTAGCTTTCTTT. Protein product: CASSLDAEEKLAFF.